What follows are 30 T cell receptor beta chains derived from one specimen sequenced in a study of cytomegalovirus exposure and HLA in healthy donors. PCR employed 60 Vbeta and 13 Jbeta primers. Measured with immunoSEQ multiplex PCR; TCRdb has only the in-frame clones, and not every one. The sample consists of 170,000 or so clones, 80% of them appearing once. Sequenced sample: PBMCs. The receptors were gathered from a man between 25 and 39 years old in good health and CMV-seropositive.

Here the CDR3 DNA reads TGTGCCAGCAGTGAACCCCTGGACAGGGTGAACACTGAAGCTTTCTTT. Its protein product is CASSEPLDRVNTEAFF. J is TRBJ1-1 and V is TRBV2; TRBD1 aligns across 8 bases. J was trimmed by 0 bases and V by 2 bases; bases with no gene match: 5. Germline V gene lookup returns CDR1 SNHLY and CDR2 FYNNEI. CDR3 length: 16 amino acids.

This rearrangement joins TRBV19 to TRBJ1-1; D gene unclear. Trimming removed 1 base from V and 2 bases from J, with 11 bases in between. The CDR3 contains 15 residues. Germline CDR1 and CDR2: LNHDA and SQIVND (reference sequence). The chain's CDR3 is CASSIVWGGNTEAFF. CDR3 in DNA: TGTGCCAGTAGTATAGTATGGGGAGGAAACACTGAAGCTTTCTTT.

V usage is TRBV6-5 and J usage is TRBJ2-3; TRBD2 matches at 8 bases. This CDR3 region has 14 residues. Germline V gene sequence: CDR1 MNHEY, CDR2 SVGAGI. With V trimmed by 6 bases and J by 4 bases, 6 bases remained unmatched. CDR3 sequence reads: CASSRGRPPDTQYF. In DNA form, the CDR3 reads TGTGCCAGCAGCCGCGGGAGGCCCCCAGATACGCAGTATTTT.

The rearrangement joins TRBV11-3 to TRBJ2-5; 8 nucleotides match TRBD2. This CDR3 is 18 amino acids long. V lost 2 bases to trimming and J lost 5 bases; unmatched junction nucleotides: 16. Per germline, CDR1 SGHNT and CDR2 YENEEA. In nucleotides, the CDR3 is TGTGCCAGCAGCTTAAGGGGTTGGGTTCGGGAGGGCAAGGAGACCCAGTACTTC. Its protein product is CASSLRGWVREGKETQYF. The whole variable domain, filled in from reference TRBV11-3 and TRBJ2-5, reads EAGVVQSPRYKIIEKKQPVAFWCNPISGHNTLYWYLQNLGQGPELLIRYENEEAVDDSQLPKDRFSAERLKGVDSTLKIQPAELGDSAVYLCASSLRGWVREGKETQYFGPGTRLLVL.

The rearrangement uses TRBV10-2 and TRBJ2-1; no reliable D call. This CDR3 region has 13 residues. The V gene lost 2 bases and the J gene lost 11 bases, with 13 bases spanning the gap. The germline CDR1 and CDR2 sequences are WSHSY and SAAADI. CDR3 bases: TGCGCCAGCAGTGAGAACCAGGCAGTTAAGCAGTTCTTC. Amino acid sequence: CASSENQAVKQFF.

The rearrangement uses TRBV7-2 and TRBJ1-1, with TRBD1 as a possible D gene (5 bases). The CDR3 runs 11 residues. Trimming took 6 bases from V and 8 from J, leaving 10 bases between them. Germline assignment: CDR1 SGHTA and CDR2 FQGNSA. CDR3: CASRDMTEAFF. The DNA for the CDR3 is TGTGCCAGCAGGGACATGACCGAAGCTTTCTTT. Based on the CDR3 plus reference TRBV7-2 and TRBJ1-1, the full variable domain is GAGVSQSPSNKVTEKGKDVELRCDPISGHTALYWYRQSLGQGLEFLIYFQGNSAPDKSGLPSDRFSAERTGGSVSTLTIQRTQQEDSAVYLCASRDMTEAFFGQGTRLTVV.

V gene TRBV5-1 combines with J gene TRBJ2-5, with 10 bases matching TRBD2. From germline, CDR1 is SGHRS and CDR2 YFSETQ. This CDR3 has 15 amino acids. V was clipped by 4 bases and J by 5 bases; unmatched bases: 8. The DNA for the CDR3 is TGCGCCAGCAGCGTGAGCGGGGGGGCGATTGAGACCCAGTACTTC. It is translated as CASSVSGGAIETQYF.

The J gene is TRBJ2-1, the V gene TRBV27; 13 positions agree with TRBD2. Germline CDR1 MNHEY, CDR2 SMNVEV (reference sequence). The length of the CDR3 is 20 residues. The V gene end was trimmed by 5 bases and the J gene end by 0 bases; junction bases not matched to a gene: 13. CDR3 nucleotide sequence: TGTGCCAGCAGTCCGACCGGGACTAGCGGGGTCCTGAGCTCCTACAATGAGCAGTTCTTC. Amino acids: CASSPTGTSGVLSSYNEQFF.

The rearrangement uses TRBV7-9 and TRBJ1-2; 7 bases line up with TRBD1. V was clipped by 5 bases and J by 4 bases; unmatched bases: 10. CDR1 is SEHNR and CDR2 is FQNEAQ in the germline V gene (reference sequence). This CDR3 has 15 amino acids. This CDR3 reads CASSLDRVVPYGYTF. The CDR3 DNA is TGTGCCAGCAGCCTTGACAGGGTGGTCCCCTATGGCTACACCTTC.

V is TRBV11-2 and J is TRBJ2-7; 9 nucleotides match TRBD1. Trimming took 4 bases from V and 3 from J; bases not matched to a gene: 4. Germline loops: CDR1 SGHAT, CDR2 FQNNGV. The CDR3 loop spans 14 amino acids. The CDR3 is CASSWGTGNYEQYF. The CDR3 nucleotides are TGTGCCAGCAGCTGGGGGACAGGGAACTACGAGCAGTACTTC.

The CDR3 region has the DNA TGCGCCAGCAGCTTGGATCTCTCCGGGAAGGTATCGTACTTC. Encoded protein: CASSLDLSGKVSYF. The chain links TRBV5-1 to TRBJ2-7, with D possibly matching TRBD2 (5 bases). Germline values: CDR1 SGHRS, CDR2 YFSETQ. CDR3 length equals 14 residues. Trimming left V 0 bases short and J 12 bases short, with 19 bases between.

This chain links TRBV19 with TRBJ2-5, with D perhaps TRBD2 (5 bases). CDR1 and CDR2 from the germline V gene are LNHDA and SQIVND (reference sequence). Trimming pared 2 bases from V and 2 bases from J, leaving 15 bases between. The length of the CDR3 is 16 residues. The CDR3 sequence is CASSIRTAAAQETQYF. DNA for the CDR3: TGTGCCAGTAGTATAAGGACTGCAGCTGCACAAGAGACCCAGTACTTC. Together with reference TRBV19 and TRBJ2-5, the CDR3 gives the full variable domain: DGGITQSPKYLFRKEGQNVTLSCEQNLNHDAMYWYRQDPGQGLRLIYYSQIVNDFQKGDIAEGYSVSREKKESFPLTVTSAQKNPTAFYLCASSIRTAAAQETQYFGPGTRLLVL.

This clone was observed a single time. The chain uses TRBV7-2 and TRBJ2-1; 12 nucleotides align to TRBD2. Germline CDR1 and CDR2: SGHTA and FQGNSA. The CDR3 runs 16 residues. V lost 0 bases and J lost 10; bases outside the gene matches: 7. This CDR3 reads CASSLALAGGPREQFF. Written as DNA, the CDR3 is TGTGCCAGCAGCTTAGCGCTAGCGGGAGGGCCTAGGGAGCAGTTCTTC.

V usage is TRBV19 and J usage is TRBJ2-5; 13 bases fit TRBD2. Germline CDR1 LNHDA, CDR2 SQIVND (reference sequence). V trimming: 5 bases; J trimming: 4 bases; junction bases outside the gene matches: 7. The CDR3 loop spans 16 amino acids. The CDR3: CASSLRTSGSGETQYF. CDR3 in DNA: TGTGCCAGTAGTCTCCGGACTAGCGGGAGTGGAGAGACCCAGTACTTC.

The sample holds a few counts of this clone. The chain combines TRBV28 with TRBJ2-1; tentative D call: TRBD2 (7 bases). Germline V CDR1 and CDR2: MDHEN, SYDVKM. V gave up 6 bases and J gave up 6 bases, with 21 bases separating them. The CDR3 spans 16 residues. CDR3 sequence reads: CASRPPVDSGINEQFF. For the CDR3, the DNA is TGTGCCAGCAGGCCCCCGGTGGACAGCGGGATCAATGAGCAGTTCTTC. Drawing the rest from reference TRBV28 and TRBJ2-1, the complete variable domain is DVKVTQSSRYLVKRTGEKVFLECVQDMDHENMFWYRQDPGLGLRLIYFSYDVKMKEKGDIPEGYSVSREKKERFSLILESASTNQTSMYLCASRPPVDSGINEQFFGPGTRLTVL.

As concerns this clone: This may come from a read error, since a much larger clone is one base off. Different DNA sequences within this sample yield the same CDR3. The genes are TRBV6-1 and TRBJ2-3, with 11 bases identical to TRBD2. The CDR3 is 15 amino acids. Germline V gene lookup returns CDR1 MNHNS and CDR2 SASEGT. The J segment lost 4 bases and the V segment lost 2 bases, leaving 2 bases of the junction unmatched. CDR3 in DNA: TGTGCCAGCAGTGAAACTAGCGGGGGTCCAGATACGCAGTATTTT. It encodes CASSETSGGPDTQYF.

This clone was detected a few times. The V and J genes are TRBV7-8 and TRBJ1-1; unclear D gene. The CDR3 extends over 14 amino acids. Trimming shortened V by 5 bases and J by 2 bases, and 12 bases separated the two germline ends. Germline CDR1 is SGHVS and CDR2 is FQNEAQ. The CDR3 region has the DNA TGTGCCAGCAGCCCCGAAGGCGGTAACACTGAAGCTTTCTTT. Its protein product is CASSPEGGNTEAFF.

This rearrangement joins TRBV7-6 to TRBJ2-7, with D perhaps matching TRBD2 (5 bases). This CDR3 is built from 15 residues. CDR1 SGHVS and CDR2 FNYEAQ come from the germline V gene. Trimming took 1 base from V and 2 from J, leaving 12 bases between them. CDR3 region: CASSLVRESTYEQYF. The CDR3 DNA reads TGTGCCAGCAGCTTAGTACGGGAATCTACCTACGAGCAGTACTTC.

The chain joins TRBV10-2 to TRBJ2-7; 12 bases map to TRBD1. Germline V gene data show CDR1 as WSHSY and CDR2 as SAAADI. This CDR3 is 16 amino acids long. J lost 3 bases, V lost 0 bases, and 3 bases had no gene match. The CDR3 loop is CASSESWDRGLYEQYF. DNA of the CDR3: TGCGCCAGCAGTGAGTCTTGGGACAGGGGGCTCTACGAGCAGTACTTC.

The rearrangement joins TRBV6-1 to TRBJ2-1; possibly TRBD1 for D (6 bases). CDR1 is MNHNS and CDR2 is SASEGT in the germline V gene. There are 12 residues in the CDR3. Trimming stripped 8 bases from V and 8 bases from J, with 13 bases between. Written as DNA, the CDR3 is TGTGCCAGCGTCACAGGGCTCCATGAGCAGTTCTTC. Translation: CASVTGLHEQFF.

The chain couples TRBV7-9 to TRBJ2-7; tentative D call: TRBD1 (7 bases). Germline lookup yields CDR1 SEHNR and CDR2 FQNEAQ (reference sequence). V was cut by 7 bases and J by 4 bases, with 14 bases left in between. The CDR3 totals 13 residues. DNA for the CDR3: TGTGCCAGCACTAGGGGGCGGGGTTACGAGCAGTACTTC. Translated: CASTRGRGYEQYF. Using reference TRBV7-9 and TRBJ2-7 for the parts outside the CDR3, the full variable domain is DTGVSQNPRHKITKRGQNVTFRCDPISEHNRLYWYRQTLGQGPEFLTYFQNEAQLEKSRLLSDRFSAERPKGSFSTLEIQRTEQGDSAMYLCASTRGRGYEQYFGPGTRLTVT.

This clone was seen a few times. V is TRBV10-3 and J is TRBJ1-1; D perhaps matches TRBD1 (6 bases). Looked up from germline, CDR1 is ENHRY and CDR2 is SYGVKD. Trimming left V 7 bases short and J 0 bases short, with 15 bases between. CDR3 length: 15 residues. The CDR3 sequence is CAITEGGQMNTEAFF. In DNA form, the CDR3 reads TGTGCCATCACCGAGGGGGGGCAAATGAACACTGAAGCTTTCTTT.

The V and J genes are TRBV4-1 and TRBJ1-3, with TRBD1 as a possible D gene (5 bases). Trimming took 0 bases from V and 0 from J, leaving 18 bases between them. Germline values: CDR1 MGHRA, CDR2 YSYEKL. The CDR3 runs to 19 residues. CDR3 region: CASSQERAGNPNSGNTIYF. For the CDR3, the DNA is TGCGCCAGCAGCCAAGAAAGGGCAGGGAACCCCAACTCTGGAAACACCATATATTTT.

The V call is TRBV27, the J call TRBJ2-2; D might be TRBD1 (8 bases). The CDR3 contains 16 residues. The V gene's germline CDR1 is MNHEY and CDR2 SMNVEV (reference sequence). The V and J ends lost 6 bases and 2 bases respectively, with 16 bases between them. The CDR3 DNA reads TGTGCCAGCAGGAAGAGCGGGACAGGCAACACCGGGGAGCTGTTTTTT. It yields the protein CASRKSGTGNTGELFF.

The rearrangement uses TRBV7-9 and TRBJ2-7, with a tentative D call TRBD2 (5 bases). The CDR3 has 13 amino acids. Germline CDR1 is SEHNR and CDR2 is FQNEAQ (reference sequence). V shed 1 base and J shed 6 bases, with 10 bases lying between them. Here the CDR3 DNA reads TGTGCCAGCAGCTTAGTTTGGGGAGCCGAGCAGTACTTC. Translating gives CASSLVWGAEQYF.

The chain uses TRBV6-5 and TRBJ1-1; TRBD1 matches 7 bases. This CDR3 comprises 14 residues. Germline assignment: CDR1 MNHEY and CDR2 SVGAGI. Trimming removed 5 bases from V and 3 bases from J; junction bases left unmatched: 6. The CDR3 sequence: CASSEVQGDTEAFF. CDR3 sequence (DNA): TGTGCCAGCAGTGAAGTTCAGGGGGACACTGAAGCTTTCTTT.

The V gene is TRBV6-5, the J gene TRBJ2-7; D is uncertain. The CDR3 consists of 13 residues. Germline V gene sequence: CDR1 MNHEY, CDR2 SVGAGI. V was clipped by 2 bases and J by 7 bases, with 12 bases between them. CDR3 sequence: CASSYRYPEEQYF. CDR3 in DNA: TGTGCCAGCAGTTACCGTTACCCCGAGGAGCAGTACTTC.

This chain links TRBV2 with TRBJ2-5, with 7 bases lining up with TRBD1. From germline, CDR1 is SNHLY and CDR2 FYNNEI. Losses at the gene ends were 3 bases for V and 5 bases for J; bases not matched to a gene: 6. There are 14 residues in the CDR3. The CDR3 DNA is TGTGCCAGCAGTGACAGGGGACAGTGGGAGACCCAGTACTTC. This encodes CASSDRGQWETQYF.

This chain connects TRBV18 to TRBJ2-7, with 8 nucleotides matching TRBD2. This CDR3 spans 15 amino acids. With V trimmed by 0 bases and J by 6 bases, 7 bases remained unmatched. The germline V gene has CDR1 KGHSH and CDR2 LQKENI. Written as DNA, the CDR3 is TGTGCCAGCTCACCACCGGGCCGGGAGGGAGGCGAGCAGTACTTC. Translated, it gives CASSPPGREGGEQYF.

The rearrangement uses TRBV29-1 and TRBJ2-2; 13 positions agree with TRBD2. CDR3 length: 15 amino acids. Germline-derived CDR1 and CDR2 are SQVTM and ANQGSEA. The J segment lost 6 bases and the V segment lost 6 bases, leaving 7 bases of the junction unmatched. CDR3 in DNA: TGCAGCGTCTGGACTAGCGGGAGTCGCTCCGGGGAGCTGTTTTTT. Protein product: CSVWTSGSRSGELFF.